Below are 2 T cell receptor beta chains sequenced from a single sample in a study of blood T cells in healthy people across ages. The authors ran a second PCR of roughly 6 to 12 cycles using a sample-barcoded 5' primer and a J-beta primer mix. TCRdb ran MiXCR on the 5' RACE reads and lists one entry per CDR3 protein. Among 850,000 to 1,100,000 distinct CDR3 sequences, approximately 38% were seen once, and the ten largest hold around 14%. Specimen: blood. The receptors originated from a man younger than 30 in good health.

Worth noting for this clonotype: This may arise from a read error, as a much more abundant clone is one base away. CDR3 sequence: CSGDTDNEQLF. CDR3 coding DNA: TGCAGTGGAGACACGGACAATGAGCAGTTATTC. This chain uses TRBV20-1 with TRBJ2-1; possible D gene TRBD1, 5 bases. There are 11 residues in the CDR3. CDR1 is DFQATT, CDR2 SNEGSKA, per germline (reference sequence).

This chain connects TRBV5-1 to TRBJ1-1; D gene uncertain. V was clipped by 5 bases and J by 2 bases, with 16 bases between them. Germline assignment: CDR1 SGHRS and CDR2 YFSETQ. This CDR3 spans 15 amino acids. CDR3 region: CASSIDPGINTEAFF. The CDR3 DNA follows: TGCGCCAGCAGTATCGACCCTGGGATTAACACTGAAGCTTTCTTT. The whole variable domain, filled in from reference TRBV5-1 and TRBJ1-1, reads KAGVTQTPRYLIKTRGQQVTLSCSPISGHRSVSWYQQTPGQGLQFLFEYFSETQRNKGNFPGRFSGRQFSNSRSEMNVSTLELGDSALYLCASSIDPGINTEAFFGQGTRLTVV.